This paragraph reports one T cell receptor beta chain. This CDR3 has 15 residues. The trim removed 3 bases at V and 2 bases at J, leaving 4 bases unmatched. Germline V gene lookup returns CDR1 SEHNR and CDR2 FQNEAQ (reference sequence). These data originate in a study of blood T cell repertoires in COVID-19. Study information: From T cells, B-cell-depleted T cells, or PBMCs came the material, which was cDNA or gDNA.

Using immunoSEQ multiplex PCR, the repertoire was profiled, and TCRdb retains in-frame clones only, with some absent. The sample consists of some 190,000 clones, around three quarters of them appearing once. The source is a woman between 45 and 65 years old with acute COVID-19. The sample consisted of PBMCs or T cells enriched from blood (not recorded which). The V call is TRBV7-9, the J call TRBJ2-3; 8 bases fit TRBD2. The CDR3 DNA sequence: TGTGCCAGCAGCTTGTTAGCGGGACCCACAGATACGCAGTATTTT. This sequence encodes CASSLLAGPTDTQYF. Filled out from reference TRBV7-9 and TRBJ2-3, the complete variable domain reads DTGVSQNPRHKITKRGQNVTFRCDPISEHNRLYWYRQTLGQGPEFLTYFQNEAQLEKSRLLSDRFSAERPKGSFSTLEIQRTEQGDSAMYLCASSLLAGPTDTQYFGPGTRLTVL.